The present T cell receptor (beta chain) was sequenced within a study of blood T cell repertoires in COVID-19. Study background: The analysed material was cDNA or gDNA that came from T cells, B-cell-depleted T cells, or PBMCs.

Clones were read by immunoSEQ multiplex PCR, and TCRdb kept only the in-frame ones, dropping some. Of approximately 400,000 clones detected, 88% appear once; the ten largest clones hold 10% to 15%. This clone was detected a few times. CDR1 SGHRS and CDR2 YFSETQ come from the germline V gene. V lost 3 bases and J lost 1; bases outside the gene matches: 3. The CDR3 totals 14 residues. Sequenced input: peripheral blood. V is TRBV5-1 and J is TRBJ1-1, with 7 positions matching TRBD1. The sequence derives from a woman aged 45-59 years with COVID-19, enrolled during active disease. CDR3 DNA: TGCGCCAGCAGCTGGAGGACAGGGAACACTGAAGCTTTCTTT. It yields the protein CASSWRTGNTEAFF.